A selection of T cell receptor beta chains follows, all from one sample in a study of blood T cell repertoires in COVID-19. Using immunoSEQ multiplex PCR, the repertoire was profiled, and TCRdb retains in-frame clones only, with some absent. The sample shows approximately 190,000 clones, 80% of them seen only once. Sequencing used peripheral blood. These receptors were obtained from a man aged 55 to 70 with acute or convalescent COVID-19. Each CDR3 is given with its conserved first and last residue. A D gene is named only where the DNA matches it firmly. The size field is filled for only some rows; it gives once, few, many or a size class.

J gene: TRBJ1-3; V gene: TRBV19; clone size: -; D gene: -; CDR3 protein: CASSDTGTGNTIYF; CDR3 DNA: TGTGCCAGTAGTGATACAGGGACTGGAAACACCATATATTTT
J gene: TRBJ2-1; V gene: TRBV27; clone size: once; D gene: TRBD2; CDR3 protein: CASSITSGSGNEQFF; CDR3 DNA: TGTGCCAGCAGTATAACTAGCGGGAGCGGGAATGAGCAGTTCTTC
J gene: TRBJ1-2; V gene: TRBV3-1/TRBV3-2; clone size: -; D gene: TRBD1; CDR3 protein: CASSQGQGSYDGYTF; CDR3 DNA: TGTGCCAGCAGCCAGGGACAGGGCTCGTATGACGGCTACACCTTC
J gene: TRBJ1-2; V gene: TRBV20-1; clone size: -; D gene: -; CDR3 protein: CSAAGLGYTF; CDR3 DNA: TGCAGTGCTGCGGGATTGGGCTACACCTTC
J gene: TRBJ2-7; V gene: TRBV27; clone size: -; D gene: -; CDR3 protein: CASSLSIGASVRGEQYF; CDR3 DNA: TGTGCCAGCAGTTTATCTATAGGGGCTAGCGTCAGGGGGGAGCAGTACTTC
J gene: TRBJ1-5; V gene: TRBV6-5; clone size: -; D gene: TRBD1; CDR3 protein: CASSPQGGSYQPQHF; CDR3 DNA: TGTGCCAGCAGCCCACAGGGGGGTTCATATCAGCCCCAGCATTTT
J gene: TRBJ2-5; V gene: TRBV2; clone size: -; D gene: TRBD2; CDR3 protein: CASRANGLAEETQYF; CDR3 DNA: TGTGCCAGCAGAGCTAATGGACTAGCGGAAGAGACCCAGTACTTC
J gene: TRBJ1-2; V gene: TRBV4-2; clone size: -; D gene: -; CDR3 protein: CASSQDLAGERYGYTF; CDR3 DNA: TGTGCCAGCAGCCAAGATTTGGCAGGGGAGCGGTATGGCTACACCTTC
J gene: TRBJ1-6; V gene: TRBV6-1; clone size: -; D gene: -; CDR3 protein: CASSESGSSYNSPLHF; CDR3 DNA: TGTGCCAGCAGTGAGTCGGGGAGCTCCTATAATTCACCCCTCCACTTT
J gene: TRBJ1-1; V gene: TRBV6-1; clone size: -; D gene: -; CDR3 protein: CASSEAPSIRGTEAFF; CDR3 DNA: TGTGCCAGCAGTGAAGCCCCGTCGATTCGGGGCACTGAAGCTTTCTTT
J gene: TRBJ2-2; V gene: TRBV7-3; clone size: -; D gene: -; CDR3 protein: CASSLGAGNTGELFF; CDR3 DNA: TGTGCCAGCAGCTTGGGGGCGGGGAACACCGGGGAGCTGTTTTTT
J gene: TRBJ2-3; V gene: TRBV5-1; clone size: -; D gene: TRBD2; CDR3 protein: CASSPLTSGSATDTQYF; CDR3 DNA: TGCGCCAGCAGCCCTCTGACTAGCGGGAGTGCGACGGATACGCAGTATTTT
J gene: TRBJ2-7; V gene: TRBV20-1; clone size: -; D gene: -; CDR3 protein: CSASPGYEQYF; CDR3 DNA: TGCAGTGCTAGCCCGGGCTACGAGCAGTACTTC
J gene: TRBJ2-3; V gene: TRBV5-5; clone size: -; D gene: TRBD1; CDR3 protein: CASSLAVFGTGGTDTQYF; CDR3 DNA: TGTGCCAGCAGCTTGGCCGTTTTCGGGACAGGGGGCACAGATACGCAGTATTTT
J gene: TRBJ2-7; V gene: TRBV9; clone size: -; D gene: -; CDR3 protein: CASSVAQYGCPAYEQYF; CDR3 DNA: TGTGCCAGCAGCGTAGCTCAGTATGGCTGCCCCGCCTACGAGCAGTACTTC
J gene: TRBJ1-2; V gene: TRBV9; clone size: -; D gene: TRBD1; CDR3 protein: CASSGRQGYGYTF; CDR3 DNA: TGTGCCAGCAGCGGAAGACAGGGGTATGGCTACACCTTC
J gene: TRBJ2-1; V gene: TRBV4-1; clone size: -; D gene: TRBD2; CDR3 protein: CASSLSRLAGALRYNEQFF; CDR3 DNA: TGCGCCAGCAGCCTTTCTAGACTAGCGGGAGCGCTCCGCTACAATGAGCAGTTCTTC
J gene: TRBJ1-2; V gene: TRBV13; clone size: -; D gene: -; CDR3 protein: CASSSPRPIPGEGYTF; CDR3 DNA: TGTGCCAGCAGCTCTCCTAGGCCGATTCCCGGGGAAGGCTACACCTTC
J gene: TRBJ2-1; V gene: TRBV25-1; clone size: -; D gene: -; CDR3 protein: CASSEGGFASNNEQFF; CDR3 DNA: TGTGCCAGCAGTGAAGGAGGGTTCGCTTCAAACAATGAGCAGTTCTTC
J gene: TRBJ2-2; V gene: TRBV5-4; clone size: -; D gene: TRBD1; CDR3 protein: CASSEGQGYTGELFF; CDR3 DNA: TGTGCCAGCAGCGAGGGACAGGGGTACACCGGGGAGCTGTTTTTT
J gene: TRBJ2-7; V gene: TRBV6-1; clone size: -; D gene: -; CDR3 protein: CASSEEVTGGSFDEQYF; CDR3 DNA: TGTGCCAGCAGTGAAGAAGTCACTGGGGGGTCGTTTGACGAGCAGTACTTC
J gene: TRBJ1-4; V gene: TRBV15; clone size: -; D gene: TRBD1; CDR3 protein: CATSQTGAATNEKLFF; CDR3 DNA: TGTGCCACCAGCCAGACAGGGGCCGCAACTAATGAAAAACTGTTTTTT
J gene: TRBJ2-1; V gene: TRBV5-6; clone size: -; D gene: TRBD2; CDR3 protein: CASSRGTTHNEQFF; CDR3 DNA: TGTGCCAGCAGCCGGGGGACTACCCACAATGAGCAGTTCTTC
J gene: TRBJ1-2; V gene: TRBV28; clone size: -; D gene: TRBD1; CDR3 protein: CASSSLQGTYGYTF; CDR3 DNA: TGTGCCAGCAGTTCGTTACAGGGGACCTATGGCTACACCTTC
J gene: TRBJ2-1; V gene: TRBV7-9; clone size: -; D gene: -; CDR3 protein: CASSLESDYNEQFF; CDR3 DNA: TGTGCCAGCAGCTTAGAGTCAGATTACAATGAGCAGTTCTTC
J gene: TRBJ1-6; V gene: TRBV6-5; clone size: -; D gene: -; CDR3 protein: CASSYRVGDSPLHF; CDR3 DNA: TGTGCCAGCAGTTATAGGGTGGGAGATTCACCCCTCCACTTT
J gene: TRBJ1-5; V gene: TRBV4-1; clone size: -; D gene: -; CDR3 protein: CASSQGLRGMSNQPQHF; CDR3 DNA: TGCGCCAGCAGCCAAGGACTCAGGGGAATGAGCAATCAGCCCCAGCATTTT
J gene: TRBJ2-2; V gene: TRBV6-5; clone size: few; D gene: TRBD2; CDR3 protein: CASSYTSAGELFF; CDR3 DNA: TGTGCCAGCAGTTACACTAGCGCCGGGGAGCTGTTTTTT
J gene: TRBJ2-6; V gene: TRBV5-6; clone size: -; D gene: -; CDR3 protein: CASSLVQVSGANVLTF; CDR3 DNA: TGTGCCAGCAGCTTGGTACAGGTTTCAGGAGCCAACGTCCTGACTTTC
J gene: TRBJ1-1; V gene: TRBV4-3; clone size: -; D gene: -; CDR3 protein: CASSLGEVTEAFF; CDR3 DNA: TGCGCCAGCAGCCTCGGGGAGGTCACTGAAGCTTTCTTT
J gene: TRBJ2-2; V gene: TRBV28; clone size: -; D gene: -; CDR3 protein: CASRIWGAGELFF; CDR3 DNA: TGTGCCAGCAGGATCTGGGGCGCCGGGGAGCTGTTTTTT
J gene: TRBJ2-3; V gene: TRBV6-1; clone size: -; D gene: TRBD2; CDR3 protein: CASSERERETDTQYF; CDR3 DNA: TGTGCCAGCAGTGAAAGAGAGCGGGAGACAGATACGCAGTATTTT
J gene: TRBJ1-1; V gene: TRBV6-6; clone size: -; D gene: -; CDR3 protein: CASRPESLGGTEAFF; CDR3 DNA: TGTGCCAGCAGGCCTGAATCTCTGGGGGGCACTGAAGCTTTCTTT
J gene: TRBJ2-5; V gene: TRBV10-3; clone size: -; D gene: -; CDR3 protein: CAIRSERAGWETQYF; CDR3 DNA: TGTGCCATCAGGTCGGAGCGGGCAGGCTGGGAGACCCAGTACTTC
J gene: TRBJ1-2; V gene: TRBV11-2; clone size: -; D gene: -; CDR3 protein: CASSSDWVGYTF; CDR3 DNA: TGTGCCAGCAGCTCCGACTGGGTAGGCTACACCTTC
J gene: TRBJ1-5; V gene: TRBV19; clone size: -; D gene: TRBD1; CDR3 protein: CASTPGQGEGQPQHF; CDR3 DNA: TGTGCCAGTACCCCCGGACAGGGTGAGGGTCAGCCCCAGCATTTT
J gene: TRBJ2-1; V gene: TRBV3-1/TRBV3-2; clone size: -; D gene: TRBD2; CDR3 protein: CASSQGTSGGLGEQFF; CDR3 DNA: TGTGCCAGCAGCCAAGGGACCTCGGGAGGGCTCGGTGAGCAGTTCTTC
J gene: TRBJ2-6; V gene: TRBV7-9; clone size: -; D gene: -; CDR3 protein: CATTEFSGANVLTF; CDR3 DNA: TGTGCCACCACCGAGTTTTCTGGGGCCAACGTCCTGACTTTC
J gene: TRBJ1-2; V gene: TRBV6-5; clone size: -; D gene: -; CDR3 protein: CASTLQGPQTYGYTF; CDR3 DNA: TGTGCCAGCACCTTGCAGGGGCCCCAAACCTATGGCTACACCTTC
J gene: TRBJ2-7; V gene: TRBV11-2; clone size: -; D gene: TRBD1; CDR3 protein: CASSSLGQGVSYEQYF; CDR3 DNA: TGTGCCAGCAGTTCCCTTGGACAGGGTGTTTCCTACGAGCAGTACTTC
J gene: TRBJ2-7; V gene: TRBV24-1; clone size: -; D gene: -; CDR3 protein: CATSDPTGTEQYF; CDR3 DNA: TGTGCCACCAGTGACCCTACAGGGACCGAGCAGTACTTC
J gene: TRBJ2-7; V gene: TRBV5-1; clone size: -; D gene: TRBD1; CDR3 protein: CASSSQGGQDGEQYF; CDR3 DNA: TGCGCCAGCAGCTCGCAGGGTGGACAGGACGGCGAGCAGTACTTC
J gene: TRBJ1-5; V gene: TRBV6-2/TRBV6-3; clone size: -; D gene: -; CDR3 protein: CASSYSGENQPQHF; CDR3 DNA: TGTGCCAGCAGTTACTCCGGAGAGAATCAGCCCCAGCATTTT
J gene: TRBJ1-6; V gene: TRBV27; clone size: once; D gene: -; CDR3 protein: CASSLFPEGLNSPLHF; CDR3 DNA: TGTGCCAGCAGTTTATTTCCGGAGGGGCTTAATTCACCCCTCCACTTT
J gene: TRBJ1-1; V gene: TRBV7-2; clone size: -; D gene: TRBD1; CDR3 protein: CASSLGRGPWHTEAFF; CDR3 DNA: TGTGCCAGCAGCTTAGGGAGGGGGCCGTGGCACACTGAAGCTTTCTTT
J gene: TRBJ2-7; V gene: TRBV5-6; clone size: many; D gene: TRBD2; CDR3 protein: CASSLGTPGLVLYEQYF; CDR3 DNA: TGTGCCAGCAGCTTAGGAACGCCGGGACTAGTTCTCTACGAGCAGTACTTC
J gene: TRBJ1-2; V gene: TRBV7-9; clone size: once; D gene: -; CDR3 protein: CASSAPAGIGYTF; CDR3 DNA: TGTGCCAGCAGCGCACCGGCGGGAATCGGCTACACCTTC
J gene: TRBJ2-1; V gene: TRBV10-2; clone size: -; D gene: TRBD1; CDR3 protein: CASSDAGTGVGNEQFF; CDR3 DNA: TGCGCCAGCAGTGATGCCGGGACAGGGGTTGGGAATGAGCAGTTCTTC
J gene: TRBJ1-6; V gene: TRBV7-2; clone size: -; D gene: -; CDR3 protein: CASSSIRLDPPDF; CDR3 DNA: TGTGCCAGCAGCTCTATTCGACTGGATCCCCCGGACTTT
J gene: TRBJ2-7; V gene: TRBV27; clone size: -; D gene: TRBD2; CDR3 protein: CASSSPGTSGYEQYF; CDR3 DNA: TGTGCCAGCAGTTCCCCTGGGACTAGCGGCTACGAGCAGTACTTC
J gene: TRBJ2-1; V gene: TRBV4-1; clone size: -; D gene: TRBD2; CDR3 protein: CASSQPLAGVRYNEQFF; CDR3 DNA: TGCGCCAGCAGCCAACCACTAGCGGGAGTCCGTTACAATGAGCAGTTCTTC
J gene: TRBJ1-2; V gene: TRBV25-1; clone size: -; D gene: TRBD1; CDR3 protein: CASSEPRQGAGYGYTF; CDR3 DNA: TGTGCCAGCAGTGAACCCCGGCAGGGGGCAGGGTATGGCTACACCTTC
J gene: TRBJ2-7; V gene: TRBV3-1/TRBV3-2; clone size: -; D gene: TRBD1; CDR3 protein: CASSQPGQGSHEQYF; CDR3 DNA: TGTGCCAGCAGCCAACCGGGACAGGGTTCCCACGAGCAGTACTTC
J gene: TRBJ2-1; V gene: TRBV20-1; clone size: -; D gene: -; CDR3 protein: CSARSYNEQFF; CDR3 DNA: TGCAGTGCTAGATCTTACAATGAGCAGTTCTTC
J gene: TRBJ2-3; V gene: TRBV9; clone size: -; D gene: TRBD1; CDR3 protein: CASSVAAGGASDTQYF; CDR3 DNA: TGTGCCAGCAGCGTAGCGGCAGGGGGCGCATCGGATACGCAGTATTTT
J gene: TRBJ1-5; V gene: TRBV28; clone size: -; D gene: -; CDR3 protein: CASSLGGTQPQHF; CDR3 DNA: TGTGCCAGCAGTTTAGGAGGGACTCAGCCCCAGCATTTT